This record looks at one TCR beta chain sequence and its context. Its matching antigen is unknown. The CDR3 runs 16 residues. Between the trimmed V and J ends, which lost 0 bases and 9 bases, there was a span of 18 bases. Looked up from germline, CDR1 is LGHNA and CDR2 is YNFKEQ. These data belong to a study of T cell responses to AZD1222 COVID-19 vaccine. The table came from immunoSEQ multiplex PCR; TCRdb's copy has only in-frame clones and leaves some out. Of some 69,000 clones detected, 70% to 90% appear once; the ten largest clones hold about 23%. Overall study findings and caveats: Two AZD1222 administrations were followed by greater Spike-specific TCR breadth and depth. Clonal diversity was possibly underestimated; the donors were predominantly white British and more often female. None of the repertoires were sampled until the peak T cell response had passed.

The chain uses TRBV4-2 and TRBJ1-3, with no clear D. Specimen: peripheral blood, collected 28 days after the second AZD1222 dose. This TCR was recovered from an adult who received the AZD1222 COVID-19 vaccine. CDR3 in DNA: TGTGCCAGCAGCCAAGATCAGGCCAGGCTGGCAGGCACCATATATTTT. It is translated as CASSQDQARLAGTIYF.